The 26 T cell receptor beta chains below were found in one sample sequenced in a study of cytomegalovirus exposure and HLA in healthy donors. Amplification used 60 Vbeta primers and 13 Jbeta primers. Sequencing used immunoSEQ multiplex PCR; TCRdb keeps in-frame clones, though not all of them. The table shows some 160,000 clones, with 84% occurring only once. Sequencing was performed on PBMCs. These receptor sequences come from a man aged 18 to 29 in good health and CMV-seronegative.

J is TRBJ1-1 and V is TRBV28; D remains ambiguous. Looked up from germline, CDR1 is MDHEN and CDR2 is SYDVKM. CDR3 size: 11 residues. V was clipped by 5 bases and J by 8 bases, with 9 bases between them. The CDR3 loop reads CASSARREAFF. As DNA, the CDR3 is TGTGCCAGCAGTGCCCGCCGGGAAGCTTTCTTT.

The V and J genes are TRBV21-1 and TRBJ2-5; the table calls TRBD2, which could not be checked here. TRBV21-1 is an annotated pseudogene. This CDR3 region has 19 residues. DNA for the CDR3: TGTGCCAGCAGCAAAGAATCGGGACTAGCGGGAGCTCTTCGGGGGACCCAGTACTTC. This translates into CASSKESGLAGALRGTQYF.

The rearrangement links TRBV9 to TRBJ1-2; D possibly corresponds to TRBD1 (6 bases). The CDR3 consists of 14 residues. Germline V gene lookup returns CDR1 SGDLS and CDR2 YYNGEE. V was trimmed by 0 bases and J by 5 bases, leaving 11 bases between them. The CDR3: CASSVDPTGYGYTF. The DNA for the CDR3 is TGTGCCAGCAGCGTAGACCCGACAGGATATGGCTACACCTTC.

This chain connects TRBV11-2 to TRBJ1-1, with a tentative D call TRBD1 (6 bases). Germline V gene data show CDR1 as SGHAT and CDR2 as FQNNGV. With 6 bases removed from V and 1 base from J, the gap between germline ends came to 15 bases. The CDR3 consists of 15 residues. CDR3 region: CASRSTGQQNTEAFF. CDR3 DNA: TGTGCCAGCAGAAGCACTGGACAGCAGAACACTGAAGCTTTCTTT.

The chain employs TRBV7-2 and TRBJ2-1, with D perhaps TRBD1 (5 bases). Germline CDR1 is SGHTA and CDR2 is FQGNSA. This CDR3 has 13 residues. V lost 5 bases and J 10 bases, leaving 15 bases between the germline ends. CDR3 in DNA: TGTGCCAGCAGCCCCCAACGACAGTCAGAGCAGTTCTTC. Protein product: CASSPQRQSEQFF.

V usage is TRBV9 and J usage is TRBJ1-1; possible D gene TRBD1, 5 bases. CDR3 length equals 14 residues. Trimming took off 0 bases at V and 3 bases at J, with 9 bases between the two ends. Per germline, CDR1 SGDLS and CDR2 YYNGEE. Written as DNA, the CDR3 is TGTGCCAGCAGCGTAGCGGGGGGAGACACTGAAGCTTTCTTT. It is translated as CASSVAGGDTEAFF.

The chain uses TRBV5-1 and TRBJ2-1; possible D gene TRBD1, 6 bases. CDR3 length: 15 residues. Trimming removed 2 bases at V and 4 bases at J, with 13 bases between. Germline-derived CDR1 and CDR2 are SGHRS and YFSETQ. CDR3 region: CASSFVGGKYNEQFF. The CDR3, as DNA: TGCGCCAGCAGCTTCGTAGGGGGAAAGTACAATGAGCAGTTCTTC. The full variable domain, completed using reference TRBV5-1 and TRBJ2-1, is KAGVTQTPRYLIKTRGQQVTLSCSPISGHRSVSWYQQTPGQGLQFLFEYFSETQRNKGNFPGRFSGRQFSNSRSEMNVSTLELGDSALYLCASSFVGGKYNEQFFGPGTRLTVL.

The gene calls are TRBV7-8 and TRBJ1-2; unclear D gene. CDR1 is SGHVS and CDR2 is FQNEAQ in the germline V gene. This CDR3 comprises 14 residues. Trimming took 1 base from V and 5 from J, leaving 11 bases between them. For the CDR3, the DNA is TGTGCCAGCAGCTTAGGCGTCGCGAGGTATGGCTACACCTTC. Residues: CASSLGVARYGYTF.

This chain uses TRBV14 with TRBJ2-6, with D perhaps matching TRBD2 (5 bases). The germline V gene encodes CDR1 SGHDN and CDR2 FVKESK. V was trimmed by 4 bases and J by 1 base, leaving 14 bases between them. CDR3 length: 17 amino acids. The CDR3 DNA sequence: TGTGCCAGCAGCCCCGGCGGGCTCAATTCTGGGGCCAACGTCCTGACTTTC. Translated, it gives CASSPGGLNSGANVLTF.

The V gene is TRBV5-1, the J gene TRBJ2-1, with D hard to call. CDR1 SGHRS and CDR2 YFSETQ come from the germline V gene. V lost 5 bases to trimming and J lost 0 bases, with 15 bases between them. There are 16 residues in the CDR3. The CDR3 sequence: CASSSHSFSSYNEQFF. DNA of the CDR3: TGCGCCAGCAGTAGTCATAGCTTTTCCTCCTACAATGAGCAGTTCTTC.

The chain combines TRBV19 with TRBJ2-5, with TRBD2 as a possible D gene (6 bases). The ends were cut back, 7 bases at V and 5 bases at J, with 17 bases in the middle. Germline lookup yields CDR1 LNHDA and CDR2 SQIVND (reference sequence). The CDR3 extends over 14 amino acids. The CDR3 region is CASIDRGKDETQYF. DNA of the CDR3: TGTGCCAGTATCGACCGGGGGAAGGACGAGACCCAGTACTTC. The full variable domain, with the rest looked up from reference TRBV19 and TRBJ2-5, is DGGITQSPKYLFRKEGQNVTLSCEQNLNHDAMYWYRQDPGQGLRLIYYSQIVNDFQKGDIAEGYSVSREKKESFPLTVTSAQKNPTAFYLCASIDRGKDETQYFGPGTRLLVL.

CDR3 sequence reads: CASSLTSDTGELFF. In DNA, the CDR3 is TGTGCCAGCAGCTTAACAAGCGACACCGGGGAGCTGTTTTTT. The chain employs TRBV7-3 and TRBJ2-2; no reliable D call. V shed 0 bases and J shed 3 bases, with 5 bases lying between them. Per the germline V gene, CDR1 is SGHTA and CDR2 is FQGTGA. This CDR3 is built from 14 residues.

The chain joins TRBV4-2 to TRBJ2-5, with TRBD2 matching over 8 bases. Germline CDR1 LGHNA, CDR2 YNFKEQ. The V gene end was trimmed by 0 bases and the J gene end by 4 bases; junction bases not matched to a gene: 7. This CDR3 has 16 amino acids. The CDR3 loop is CASSQDPGAGAETQYF. The DNA for the CDR3 is TGTGCCAGCAGCCAAGATCCTGGAGCGGGGGCAGAGACCCAGTACTTC.

The chain has TRBV7-9 and TRBJ1-5; a weak D match, TRBD1 (6 bases). The CDR3 covers 14 residues. Germline assignment: CDR1 SEHNR and CDR2 FQNEAQ (reference sequence). V was trimmed by 4 bases and J by 3 bases, leaving 10 bases between them. The CDR3 protein is CASSSGQFNQPQHF. CDR3 sequence (DNA): TGTGCCAGCAGCTCAGGACAGTTCAATCAGCCCCAGCATTTT.

J is TRBJ1-5 and V is TRBV28; D ambiguous. Trimming stripped 4 bases from V and 2 bases from J, with 21 bases between. The CDR3 consists of 18 residues. Germline assignment: CDR1 MDHEN and CDR2 SYDVKM. CDR3 DNA: TGTGCCAGCAGTTCCGGCCGGGCTAACTGGGAGGGCAATCAGCCCCAGCATTTT. Translating gives CASSSGRANWEGNQPQHF.

The sample holds a few counts of this clone. J is TRBJ1-2 and V is TRBV27; no firm D call. There are 14 residues in the CDR3. Between the trimmed V and J ends, which lost 2 bases and 8 bases, there was a span of 15 bases. Germline assignment: CDR1 MNHEY and CDR2 SMNVEV (reference sequence). This chain's CDR3 is CASSLGRGRGGYTF. The CDR3 DNA is TGTGCCAGCAGTTTAGGTAGAGGGAGAGGCGGCTACACCTTC.

The J gene is TRBJ2-3, the V gene TRBV27, with 10 nucleotides matching TRBD2. Germline CDR1 is MNHEY and CDR2 is SMNVEV (reference sequence). The CDR3 runs 15 residues. The V segment lost 5 bases and the J segment 1 base; nucleotides outside the gene matches: 3. The CDR3 DNA reads as TGTGCCAGCAGTCCCCTAGCGGGAGGCACAGATACGCAGTATTTT. This translates into CASSPLAGGTDTQYF.

The V and J genes are TRBV5-1 and TRBJ1-5, with D perhaps TRBD1 (6 bases). Looked up from germline, CDR1 is SGHRS and CDR2 is YFSETQ. This CDR3 contains 15 residues. V was trimmed by 0 bases and J by 1 base, leaving 8 bases between them. The CDR3 nucleotides read TGCGCCAGCAGCTTGGAAACAGGGAGCAATCAGCCCCAGCATTTT. Translating gives CASSLETGSNQPQHF.

The CDR3: CASRRDQAGTGELFF. CDR3 sequence (DNA): TGTGCCAGCAGGCGCGACCAGGCGGGCACCGGGGAGCTGTTTTTT. This chain connects TRBV6-1 to TRBJ2-2; D possibly corresponds to TRBD2 (5 bases). This CDR3 has 15 residues. Germline V lookup: CDR1 MNHNS, CDR2 SASEGT. V was shortened by 6 bases and J by 4 bases, with 15 bases between the two germline ends.

The sample holds a few counts of this clone. V and J are TRBV10-2 and TRBJ2-6; tentatively, D is TRBD2 (5 bases). The CDR3 totals 16 residues. Germline CDR1 WSHSY, CDR2 SAAADI. V lost 6 bases to trimming and J lost 0 bases, with 12 bases between them. CDR3 DNA: TGCGCCAGCAGCGAGGGCCACAGCTCTGGGGCCAACGTCCTGACTTTC. As protein: CASSEGHSSGANVLTF.

The rearrangement joins TRBV23-1 to TRBJ2-7; D might be TRBD2 (6 bases). TRBV23-1 counts as an open reading frame of uncertain function. V was cut by 11 bases and J by 4 bases, with 24 bases left in between. The CDR3 has 15 amino acids. The CDR3 region is CAAGLLGRAHYEQYF. Written as DNA, the CDR3 is TGCGCCGCGGGATTGTTAGGCAGGGCTCATTACGAGCAGTACTTC.

This clone was counted only a few times. The V and J genes are TRBV27 and TRBJ2-2, with 7 bases aligning to TRBD1. Per the germline V gene, CDR1 is MNHEY and CDR2 is SMNVEV (reference sequence). This CDR3 region has 16 residues. J gave up 0 bases and V 6 bases, and 7 bases lay outside the gene matches. The CDR3, as DNA: TGTGCCAGCAGAAGACGCACAGGGGCGAACACCGGGGAGCTGTTTTTT. Its protein is CASRRRTGANTGELFF.

This clone has just one count. V is TRBV29-1 and J is TRBJ1-5, with TRBD1 matching over 8 bases. The V and J ends lost 6 bases and 2 bases, in that order; junction bases with no gene match: 6. Per the germline V gene, CDR1 is SQVTM and CDR2 is ANQGSEA. There are 14 residues in the CDR3. CDR3 amino acids: CSVDSGGGNQPQHF. CDR3 DNA: TGCAGCGTCGATTCAGGGGGCGGCAATCAGCCCCAGCATTTT.

This clone appeared a single time. This chain joins TRBV11-2 and TRBJ2-1, with D perhaps matching TRBD1 (6 bases). The CDR3 is made up of 17 amino acids. V gave up 1 base and J gave up 9 bases, with 22 bases separating them. Germline CDR1 and CDR2: SGHAT and FQNNGV. CDR3 sequence: CASSLGVSSTGSSEQFF. The CDR3 nucleotides read TGTGCCAGCAGCTTAGGAGTTAGTAGCACAGGGAGCAGTGAGCAGTTCTTC.

The chain joins TRBV28 to TRBJ2-1; 11 bases agree with TRBD2. The junction had 19 bases not matched to a gene; V was cut back by 6 bases and J by 6 bases. The germline gives CDR1 MDHEN, CDR2 SYDVKM. CDR3 length: 19 residues. The CDR3 DNA follows: TGTGCCAGCAGCTCTGTCCCAGACCGACTAGCGGGAACGCTCAATGAGCAGTTCTTC. Amino acids: CASSSVPDRLAGTLNEQFF.

This clone occurred a few times. The chain couples TRBV9 to TRBJ2-7, with D unresolved. Trimming shortened V by 0 bases and J by 3 bases, and 7 bases separated the two germline ends. The CDR3 consists of 13 residues. CDR1 SGDLS and CDR2 YYNGEE come from the germline V gene. The CDR3 nucleotides read TGTGCCAGCAGCGTAGCTGCAGACTACGAGCAGTACTTC. Protein sequence: CASSVAADYEQYF.